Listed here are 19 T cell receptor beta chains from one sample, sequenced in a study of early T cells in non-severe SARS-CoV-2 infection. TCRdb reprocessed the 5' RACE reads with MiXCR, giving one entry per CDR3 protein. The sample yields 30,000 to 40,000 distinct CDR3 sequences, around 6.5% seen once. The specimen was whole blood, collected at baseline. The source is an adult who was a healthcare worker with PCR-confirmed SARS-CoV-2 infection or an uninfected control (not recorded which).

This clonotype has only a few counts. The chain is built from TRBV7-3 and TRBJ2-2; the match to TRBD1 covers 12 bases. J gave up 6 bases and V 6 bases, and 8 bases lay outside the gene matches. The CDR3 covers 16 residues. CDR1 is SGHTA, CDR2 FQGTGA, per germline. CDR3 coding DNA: TGTGCCAGCAGACAGACCGGGACAGGGGGCTCCGGGGAGCTGTTTTTT. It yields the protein CASRQTGTGGSGELFF.

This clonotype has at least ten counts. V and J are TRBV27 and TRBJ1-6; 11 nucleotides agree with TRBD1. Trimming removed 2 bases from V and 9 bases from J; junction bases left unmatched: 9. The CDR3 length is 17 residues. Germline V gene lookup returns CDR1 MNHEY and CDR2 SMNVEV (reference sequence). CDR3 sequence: CASSLTGGQGGVSPLHF. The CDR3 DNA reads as TGTGCCAGCAGTTTAACAGGGGGACAGGGGGGTGTTTCACCCCTCCACTTT.

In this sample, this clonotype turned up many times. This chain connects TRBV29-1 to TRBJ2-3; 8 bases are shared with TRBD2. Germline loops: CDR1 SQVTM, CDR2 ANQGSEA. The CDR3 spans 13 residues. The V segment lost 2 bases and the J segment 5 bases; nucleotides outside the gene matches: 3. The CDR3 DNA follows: TGCAGCGTTGAACGGCTAGCGGGAGATACGCAGTATTTT. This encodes CSVERLAGDTQYF.

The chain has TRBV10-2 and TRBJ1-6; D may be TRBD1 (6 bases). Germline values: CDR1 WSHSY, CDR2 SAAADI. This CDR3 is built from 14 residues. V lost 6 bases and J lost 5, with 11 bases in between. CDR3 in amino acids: CASSRDTNNSPLHF. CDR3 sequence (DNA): TGCGCCAGCAGCCGGGACACCAATAATTCACCCCTCCACTTT.

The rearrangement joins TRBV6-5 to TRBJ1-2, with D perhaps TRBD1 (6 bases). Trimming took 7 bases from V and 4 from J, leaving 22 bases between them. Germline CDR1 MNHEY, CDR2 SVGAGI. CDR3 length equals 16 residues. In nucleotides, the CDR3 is TGTGCCAGCATCGGGTTCCTTCATGGACAGAGCTATGGCTACACCTTC. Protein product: CASIGFLHGQSYGYTF.

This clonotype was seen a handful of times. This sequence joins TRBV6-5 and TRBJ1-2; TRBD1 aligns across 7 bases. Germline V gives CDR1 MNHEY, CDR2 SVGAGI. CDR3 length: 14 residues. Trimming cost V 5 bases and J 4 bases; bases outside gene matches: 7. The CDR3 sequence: CASSRLGQSYGYTF. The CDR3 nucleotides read TGTGCCAGCAGTCGCCTGGGACAGTCCTATGGCTACACCTTC.

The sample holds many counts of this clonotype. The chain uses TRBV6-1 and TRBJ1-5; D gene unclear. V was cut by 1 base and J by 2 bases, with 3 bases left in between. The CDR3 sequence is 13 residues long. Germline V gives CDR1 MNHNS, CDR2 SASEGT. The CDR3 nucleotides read TGTGCCAGCAGTGAAGTCGGCAATCAGCCCCAGCATTTT. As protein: CASSEVGNQPQHF.

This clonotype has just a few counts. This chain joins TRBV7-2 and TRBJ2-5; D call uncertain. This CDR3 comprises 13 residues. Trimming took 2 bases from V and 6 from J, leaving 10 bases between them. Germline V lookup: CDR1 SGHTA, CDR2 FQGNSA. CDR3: CASSLLRYQTQYF. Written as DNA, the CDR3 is TGTGCCAGCAGCTTATTGCGTTACCAGACCCAGTACTTC.

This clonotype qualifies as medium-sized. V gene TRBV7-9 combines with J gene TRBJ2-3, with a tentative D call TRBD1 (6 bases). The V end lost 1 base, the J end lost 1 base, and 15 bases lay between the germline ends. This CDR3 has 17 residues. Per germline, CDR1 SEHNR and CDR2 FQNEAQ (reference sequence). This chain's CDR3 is CASSLEGTTHRTDTQYF. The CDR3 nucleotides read TGTGCCAGCAGCTTAGAGGGGACAACCCATCGCACAGATACGCAGTATTTT.

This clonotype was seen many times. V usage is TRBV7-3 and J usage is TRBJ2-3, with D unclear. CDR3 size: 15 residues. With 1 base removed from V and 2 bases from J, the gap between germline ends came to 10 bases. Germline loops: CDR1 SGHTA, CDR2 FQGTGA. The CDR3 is CASSLSLRNTDTQYF. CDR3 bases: TGTGCCAGCAGCTTAAGTTTGCGGAACACAGATACGCAGTATTTT.

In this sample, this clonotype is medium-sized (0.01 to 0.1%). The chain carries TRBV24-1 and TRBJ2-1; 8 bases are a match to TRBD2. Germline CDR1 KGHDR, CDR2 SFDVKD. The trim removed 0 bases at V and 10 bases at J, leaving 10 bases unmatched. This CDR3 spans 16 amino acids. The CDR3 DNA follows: TGTGCCACCAGTGATTTGGGGCTAGCGGGCGGAGGAGAGCAGTTCTTC. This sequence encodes CATSDLGLAGGGEQFF.

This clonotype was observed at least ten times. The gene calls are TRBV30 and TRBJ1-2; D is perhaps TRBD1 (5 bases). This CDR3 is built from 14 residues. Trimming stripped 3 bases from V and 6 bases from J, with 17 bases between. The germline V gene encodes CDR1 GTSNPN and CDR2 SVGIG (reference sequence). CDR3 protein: CAWRTQGVIHGYTF. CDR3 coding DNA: TGTGCCTGGAGAACTCAGGGTGTTATCCATGGCTACACCTTC.

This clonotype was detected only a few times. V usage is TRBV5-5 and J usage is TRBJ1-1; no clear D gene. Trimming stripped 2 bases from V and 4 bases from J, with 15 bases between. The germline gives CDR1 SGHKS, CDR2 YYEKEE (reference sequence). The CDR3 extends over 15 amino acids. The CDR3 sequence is CASSLLLIGSTEAFF. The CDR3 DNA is TGTGCCAGCAGCTTACTCTTAATCGGGAGCACTGAAGCTTTCTTT.

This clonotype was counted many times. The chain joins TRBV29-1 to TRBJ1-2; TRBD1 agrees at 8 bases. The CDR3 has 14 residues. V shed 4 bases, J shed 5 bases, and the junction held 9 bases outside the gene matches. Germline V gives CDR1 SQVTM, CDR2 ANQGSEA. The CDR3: CSVASPTGVYGYTF. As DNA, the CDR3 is TGCAGCGTTGCCAGTCCGACAGGGGTATATGGCTACACCTTC.

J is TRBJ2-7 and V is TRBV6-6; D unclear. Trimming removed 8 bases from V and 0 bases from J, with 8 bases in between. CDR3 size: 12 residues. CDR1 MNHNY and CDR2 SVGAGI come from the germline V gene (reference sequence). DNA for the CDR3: TGTGCCAGCGTGGGTTCCTCCTACGAGCAGTACTTC. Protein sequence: CASVGSSYEQYF.

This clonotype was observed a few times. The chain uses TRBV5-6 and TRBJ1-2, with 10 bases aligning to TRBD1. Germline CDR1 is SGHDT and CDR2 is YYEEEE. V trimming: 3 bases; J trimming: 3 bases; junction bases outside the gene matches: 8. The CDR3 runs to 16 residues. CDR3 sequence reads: CASSSYMTGGDYGYTF. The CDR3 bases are TGTGCCAGCAGCTCCTACATGACAGGGGGCGACTATGGCTACACCTTC. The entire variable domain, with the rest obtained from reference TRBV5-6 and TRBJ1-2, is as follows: DAGVTQSPTHLIKTRGQQVTLRCSPKSGHDTVSWYQQALGQGPQFIFQYYEEEERQRGNFPDRFSGHQFPNYSSELNVNALLLGDSALYLCASSSYMTGGDYGYTFGSGTRLTVV.

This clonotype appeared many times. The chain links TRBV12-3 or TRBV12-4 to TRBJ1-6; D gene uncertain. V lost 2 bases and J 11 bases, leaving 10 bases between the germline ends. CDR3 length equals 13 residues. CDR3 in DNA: TGTGCCAGCAGTTTAAAAGCAGAGACACCCCTCCACTTT. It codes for CASSLKAETPLHF.

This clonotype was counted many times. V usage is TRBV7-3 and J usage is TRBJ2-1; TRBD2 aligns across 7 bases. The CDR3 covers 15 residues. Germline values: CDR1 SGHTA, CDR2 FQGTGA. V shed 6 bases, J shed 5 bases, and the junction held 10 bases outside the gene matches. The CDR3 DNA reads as TGTGCCAGCAGTCTTACCGGGACTACCCACAATGAGCAGTTCTTC. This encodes CASSLTGTTHNEQFF.

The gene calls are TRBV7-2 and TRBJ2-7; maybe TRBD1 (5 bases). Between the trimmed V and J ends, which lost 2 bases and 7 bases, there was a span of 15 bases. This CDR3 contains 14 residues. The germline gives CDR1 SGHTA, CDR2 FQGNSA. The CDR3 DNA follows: TGTGCCAGCAGCTTATCAGGGATGACCGAAGAGCAGTACTTC. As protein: CASSLSGMTEEQYF. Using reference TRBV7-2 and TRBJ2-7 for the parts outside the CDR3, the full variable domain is GAGVSQSPSNKVTEKGKDVELRCDPISGHTALYWYRQSLGQGLEFLIYFQGNSAPDKSGLPSDRFSAERTGGSVSTLTIQRTQQEDSAVYLCASSLSGMTEEQYFGPGTRLTVT.